The 29 T cell receptor beta chains below come from one sample, sequenced in a study of cytomegalovirus exposure and HLA in healthy donors. The PCR employed 60 Vbeta primers together with 13 Jbeta primers. Only in-frame clones appear in the TCRdb table, and some are missing; sequencing was by immunoSEQ multiplex PCR. Seen here are about 180,000 clones, around 80% observed once, and the top ten hold more than 0.45%. Source material: PBMCs. These receptors all stem from a woman in her 50s in good health and CMV-seronegative.

This chain joins TRBV7-9 and TRBJ2-5; 7 bases agree with TRBD2. The junction had 2 bases not matched to a gene; V was cut back by 0 bases and J by 4 bases. The CDR3 consists of 14 residues. The germline gives CDR1 SEHNR, CDR2 FQNEAQ (reference sequence). The CDR3 is CASSLAGGRETQYF. The DNA for the CDR3 is TGTGCCAGCAGCTTAGCGGGAGGGAGAGAGACCCAGTACTTC.

The CDR3 loop is CASSLDRWRNQPQHF. The CDR3 region has the DNA TGTGCCAGCAGCTTGGACAGATGGCGCAATCAGCCCCAGCATTTT. This sequence joins TRBV7-8 and TRBJ1-5; a weak D match, TRBD1 (6 bases). The ends were cut back, 3 bases at V and 2 bases at J, with 11 bases in the middle. CDR1 and CDR2 (germline): SGHVS, FQNEAQ. This CDR3 is built from 15 residues.

The V gene is TRBV5-6, the J gene TRBJ2-1, with TRBD1 matching over 9 bases. Trimming cost V 4 bases and J 8 bases; bases outside gene matches: 10. Germline V lookup: CDR1 SGHDT, CDR2 YYEEEE. The CDR3 is 15 residues long. The CDR3 sequence: CASSLLGQGRDEQFF. In DNA form, the CDR3 reads TGTGCCAGCAGCCTGTTGGGACAGGGTCGCGATGAGCAGTTCTTC.

This clone was counted once. The CDR3 loop is CASNPGGNSYEQYF. The DNA of the CDR3 is TGCGCCAGCAATCCGGGGGGCAACTCCTACGAGCAGTACTTC. This chain joins TRBV5-1 and TRBJ2-7, with D perhaps TRBD2 (7 bases). The germline V gene has CDR1 SGHRS and CDR2 YFSETQ. V lost 6 bases to trimming and J lost 0 bases, with 13 bases between them. The CDR3 is 14 residues long. Using reference TRBV5-1 and TRBJ2-7 for the parts outside the CDR3, the full variable domain is KAGVTQTPRYLIKTRGQQVTLSCSPISGHRSVSWYQQTPGQGLQFLFEYFSETQRNKGNFPGRFSGRQFSNSRSEMNVSTLELGDSALYLCASNPGGNSYEQYFGPGTRLTVT.

This chain joins TRBV7-8 and TRBJ2-7, with 7 bases identical to TRBD1. Germline trimming cut 0 bases from V and 4 bases from J; bases unmatched to any gene: 6. The CDR3 is 15 residues long. Germline CDR1 reads SGHVS; CDR2 reads FQNEAQ. CDR3 residues: CASSLAGTEGYEQYF. The CDR3 nucleotides read TGTGCCAGCAGCTTAGCTGGGACAGAGGGTTACGAGCAGTACTTC.

The chain combines TRBV4-2 with TRBJ1-2; 9 nucleotides match TRBD1. The CDR3 extends over 15 amino acids. CDR1 LGHNA and CDR2 YNFKEQ come from the germline V gene. Trimming cost V 6 bases and J 4 bases; bases outside gene matches: 9. The CDR3 coding sequence is TGTGCCAGCAGACAAAACAGGGGGCAAGTCTATGGCTACACCTTC. It translates to CASRQNRGQVYGYTF.

This chain connects TRBV6-5 to TRBJ2-1; maybe TRBD1 (6 bases). The CDR3 runs 14 residues. V was cut by 4 bases and J by 6 bases, with 13 bases left in between. The V gene's germline CDR1 is MNHEY and CDR2 SVGAGI. CDR3 sequence: CASSSTLTGNEQFF. Here the CDR3 DNA reads TGTGCCAGCAGTTCGACCCTGACAGGCAATGAGCAGTTCTTC.

This chain uses TRBV6-6 with TRBJ2-7; TRBD1 aligns across 8 bases. Unmatched junction bases numbered 7, after V lost 7 bases and J lost 2 bases. The germline CDR1 and CDR2 sequences are MNHNY and SVGAGI (reference sequence). This CDR3 is built from 14 residues. The CDR3 spells CASTDYRGTYEQYF. CDR3 DNA: TGTGCCAGCACCGACTACAGGGGGACCTACGAGCAGTACTTC.

This clone turned up a few times. The V and J genes are TRBV4-2 and TRBJ2-5; 11 bases are a match to TRBD2. V gave up 0 bases and J gave up 6 bases; unmatched junction bases: 6. The CDR3 is made up of 16 amino acids. Germline V gene lookup returns CDR1 LGHNA and CDR2 YNFKEQ. CDR3 DNA sequence: TGTGCCAGCAGCCAAGATCGCACTAGCGGGAGCCAGACCCAGTACTTC. This encodes CASSQDRTSGSQTQYF.

This chain connects TRBV2 to TRBJ2-5; 12 nucleotides align to TRBD2. V shed 4 bases, J shed 0 bases, and the junction held 6 bases outside the gene matches. In germline, CDR1 is SNHLY, CDR2 FYNNEI. This CDR3 comprises 17 residues. The CDR3 sequence: CASSGLTSGGHQETQYF. The CDR3 nucleotides are TGTGCCAGCAGTGGGTTGACTAGCGGGGGCCACCAAGAGACCCAGTACTTC.

This chain connects TRBV6-5 to TRBJ2-3; TRBD2 matches 8 bases. Per germline, CDR1 MNHEY and CDR2 SVGAGI. CDR3 size: 15 residues. The V gene end was trimmed by 6 bases and the J gene end by 1 base; junction bases not matched to a gene: 6. The CDR3 here is CASRRVSGGTDTQYF. CDR3 coding DNA: TGTGCCAGCAGGAGGGTTAGCGGGGGCACAGATACGCAGTATTTT.

The rearrangement uses TRBV29-1 and TRBJ2-3, with a tentative D call TRBD1 (6 bases). Germline CDR1 reads SQVTM; CDR2 reads ANQGSEA. The CDR3 has 14 residues. V lost 5 bases and J 2 bases, leaving 14 bases between the germline ends. CDR3 residues: CSVLQGLHTDTQYF. In DNA form, the CDR3 reads TGCAGCGTTCTTCAGGGGCTCCACACAGATACGCAGTATTTT.

This chain connects TRBV30 to TRBJ1-6; D is unresolved. Trimming removed 3 bases at V and 3 bases at J, with 6 bases between. Germline-derived CDR1 and CDR2 are GTSNPN and SVGIG (reference sequence). This CDR3 region has 13 residues. The CDR3 nucleotides are TGTGCCTGGAGCCCGGGCTATAATTCACCCCTCCACTTT. Translating gives CAWSPGYNSPLHF.

This chain joins TRBV28 and TRBJ1-2; 9 nucleotides align to TRBD1. There are 14 residues in the CDR3. Germline CDR1 reads MDHEN; CDR2 reads SYDVKM. J was trimmed by 7 bases and V by 5 bases; bases with no gene match: 8. The DNA of the CDR3 is TGTGCCAGCAGTCACAGGGGGCGAGTAGGTGGCTACACCTTC. The encoded protein is CASSHRGRVGGYTF.

J is TRBJ2-3 and V is TRBV9, with 7 bases fitting TRBD2. The CDR3 runs 17 residues. CDR1 SGDLS and CDR2 YYNGEE come from the germline V gene. Unmatched junction bases numbered 16, after V lost 7 bases and J lost 2 bases. The CDR3 here is CASPVPAGVDSTDTQYF. CDR3 DNA: TGTGCCAGCCCCGTCCCCGCGGGGGTAGACTCCACAGATACGCAGTATTTT.

The chain employs TRBV5-4 and TRBJ2-4; 9 bases agree with TRBD2. Germline CDR1 SGHNT, CDR2 YYREEE (reference sequence). V was pared by 3 bases and J by 7 bases, with 8 bases of the junction left unmatched. The CDR3 length is 15 residues. The CDR3 loop reads CASSYWTSVGNIQYF. The CDR3 DNA reads as TGTGCCAGCAGCTATTGGACTAGCGTGGGGAACATTCAGTACTTC. Complete variable domain (other parts from reference TRBV5-4 and TRBJ2-4): ETGVTQSPTHLIKTRGQQVTLRCSSQSGHNTVSWYQQALGQGPQFIFQYYREEENGRGNFPPRFSGLQFPNYSSELNVNALELDDSALYLCASSYWTSVGNIQYFGAGTRLSVL.

The chain links TRBV27 to TRBJ1-5; no definite D call. Trimming took off 2 bases at V and 5 bases at J, with 7 bases between the two ends. Germline V gene sequence: CDR1 MNHEY, CDR2 SMNVEV (reference sequence). The CDR3 sequence is 13 residues long. Here the CDR3 DNA reads TGTGCCAGCAGTTTAACGGGAGATCAGCCCCAGCATTTT. It yields the protein CASSLTGDQPQHF.

Only one count was recorded for this clone. J is TRBJ2-3 and V is TRBV10-1, with no clear D. The CDR3 is 17 residues long. CDR1 WNHNN and CDR2 SYGVQD come from the germline V gene (reference sequence). V was clipped by 2 bases and J by 0 bases, with 15 bases between them. CDR3 in amino acids: CASSEKVLGPSTDTQYF. The CDR3 region has the DNA TGCGCCAGCAGTGAGAAGGTCCTAGGCCCTAGCACAGATACGCAGTATTTT.

This clone was counted once. The V and J genes are TRBV9 and TRBJ1-1; D not resolved. From germline, CDR1 is SGDLS and CDR2 YYNGEE. This CDR3 has 13 residues. Trimming removed 3 bases from V and 10 bases from J, with 16 bases in between. The CDR3 nucleotides are TGTGCCAGCAGCGCCCAAGTGAAGGAGGGAGCTTTCTTT. Encoded protein: CASSAQVKEGAFF.

The chain is built from TRBV6-1 and TRBJ2-3, with 8 bases identical to TRBD1. The CDR3 sequence is 16 residues long. Germline loops: CDR1 MNHNS, CDR2 SASEGT. With V trimmed by 4 bases and J by 3 bases, 9 bases remained unmatched. The CDR3 reads CASSGAGTGFTDTQYF. CDR3 coding DNA: TGTGCCAGCAGTGGAGCCGGGACAGGCTTTACAGATACGCAGTATTTT.

Regarding this clone: One end of the junction is discordant with germline, which a read error may explain. The J gene is TRBJ2-1, the V gene TRBV7-9; a possible D gene is TRBD1 (6 bases). Germline CDR1 and CDR2: SEHNR and FQNEAQ (reference sequence). This CDR3 contains 14 residues. The CDR3 spells CSSSVGQPNNEQFF. CDR3 nucleotide sequence: TGTTCCAGCAGCGTAGGACAGCCTAACAATGAGCAGTTCTTC.

The gene calls are TRBV5-4 and TRBJ2-3; D perhaps matches TRBD2 (6 bases). The CDR3 covers 13 residues. Germline V lookup: CDR1 SGHNT, CDR2 YYREEE (reference sequence). The V end was cut by 5 bases, the J end by 4 bases, with 11 bases between. The CDR3 nucleotides are TGTGCCAGCAGGATCGGAGGGGCAGATACGCAGTATTTT. Translating gives CASRIGGADTQYF.

This clone has only a few counts. The chain uses TRBV4-2 and TRBJ2-2; 8 bases fit TRBD2. V shed 4 bases, J shed 1 base, and the junction held 5 bases outside the gene matches. This CDR3 region has 16 residues. Per germline, CDR1 LGHNA and CDR2 YNFKEQ. CDR3 nucleotide sequence: TGTGCCAGCAGCCTTCGGGGGGGGGTGAACACCGGGGAGCTGTTTTTT. It is translated as CASSLRGGVNTGELFF.

The CDR3 nucleotides read TGTGCCAGCAGTAATCCCCGGGACACCGGGGAGCTGTTTTTT. Encoded protein: CASSNPRDTGELFF. The J gene is TRBJ2-2, the V gene TRBV7-9; D is undetermined. Between the trimmed V and J ends, which lost 6 bases and 3 bases, there was a span of 11 bases. CDR3 size: 14 residues. Germline V gene sequence: CDR1 SEHNR, CDR2 FQNEAQ (reference sequence).

V gene TRBV19 combines with J gene TRBJ2-3, with a tentative D call TRBD1 (6 bases). Germline values: CDR1 LNHDA, CDR2 SQIVND (reference sequence). Trimming took off 3 bases at V and 0 bases at J, with 10 bases between the two ends. The CDR3 runs 15 residues. In nucleotides, the CDR3 is TGTGCCAGTAGTATTCTCGGACAGAGCACAGATACGCAGTATTTT. This codes for CASSILGQSTDTQYF.

This sequence joins TRBV29-1 and TRBJ2-5; TRBD2 agrees at 14 bases. The germline CDR1 and CDR2 sequences are SQVTM and ANQGSEA. This CDR3 has 15 residues. J was trimmed by 4 bases and V by 3 bases; bases with no gene match: 4. Here the CDR3 DNA reads TGCAGCGTTGAGGGACTAGCGGGAGTCCCAGAGACCCAGTACTTC. Residues: CSVEGLAGVPETQYF.

The chain is built from TRBV7-9 and TRBJ1-5; 9 nucleotides line up with TRBD1. The V segment lost 5 bases and the J segment 4 bases; nucleotides outside the gene matches: 6. The CDR3 extends over 15 amino acids. Germline assignment: CDR1 SEHNR and CDR2 FQNEAQ (reference sequence). The CDR3 loop reads CASSPGQGFNQPQHF. The CDR3 DNA reads as TGTGCCAGCAGCCCGGGACAGGGCTTTAATCAGCCCCAGCATTTT.

The rearrangement links TRBV30 to TRBJ1-2; 12 positions match TRBD1. CDR1 GTSNPN and CDR2 SVGIG come from the germline V gene (reference sequence). The CDR3 sequence is 18 residues long. V lost 4 bases to trimming and J lost 5 bases; unmatched junction nucleotides: 17. The DNA of the CDR3 is TGTGCCTGGATTCCCCCGCTGGGACAGGGGGCTGCGGGGTATGGCTACACCTTC. Residues: CAWIPPLGQGAAGYGYTF.

The chain combines TRBV30 with TRBJ2-1; TRBD2 agrees at 7 bases. Germline V gene data show CDR1 as GTSNPN and CDR2 as SVGIG (reference sequence). This CDR3 has 14 amino acids. Trimming at V came to 3 bases and at J to 1 base, leaving 3 bases not matched to a gene. CDR3 sequence (DNA): TGTGCCTGGAGCGGCGGGAGATCCTACAATGAGCAGTTCTTC. Translated, it gives CAWSGGRSYNEQFF. The full variable domain, with the rest looked up from reference TRBV30 and TRBJ2-1, is SQTIHQWPATLVQPVGSPLSLECTVEGTSNPNLYWYRQAAGRGLQLLFYSVGIGQISSEVPQNLSASRPQDRQFILSSKKLLLSDSGFYLCAWSGGRSYNEQFFGPGTRLTVL.